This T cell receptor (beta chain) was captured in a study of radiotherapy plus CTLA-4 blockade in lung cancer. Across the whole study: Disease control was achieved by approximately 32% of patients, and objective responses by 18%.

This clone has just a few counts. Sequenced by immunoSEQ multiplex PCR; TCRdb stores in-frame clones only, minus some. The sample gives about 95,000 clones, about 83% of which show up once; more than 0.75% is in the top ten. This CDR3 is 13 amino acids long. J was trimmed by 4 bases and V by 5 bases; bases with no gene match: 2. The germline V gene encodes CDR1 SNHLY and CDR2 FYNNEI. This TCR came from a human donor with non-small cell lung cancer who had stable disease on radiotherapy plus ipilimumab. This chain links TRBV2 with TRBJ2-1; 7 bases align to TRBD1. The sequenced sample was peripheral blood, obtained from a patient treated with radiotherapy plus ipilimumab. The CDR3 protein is CASSKGQYNEQFF. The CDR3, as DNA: TGTGCCAGCAGTAAGGGACAGTACAATGAGCAGTTCTTC.